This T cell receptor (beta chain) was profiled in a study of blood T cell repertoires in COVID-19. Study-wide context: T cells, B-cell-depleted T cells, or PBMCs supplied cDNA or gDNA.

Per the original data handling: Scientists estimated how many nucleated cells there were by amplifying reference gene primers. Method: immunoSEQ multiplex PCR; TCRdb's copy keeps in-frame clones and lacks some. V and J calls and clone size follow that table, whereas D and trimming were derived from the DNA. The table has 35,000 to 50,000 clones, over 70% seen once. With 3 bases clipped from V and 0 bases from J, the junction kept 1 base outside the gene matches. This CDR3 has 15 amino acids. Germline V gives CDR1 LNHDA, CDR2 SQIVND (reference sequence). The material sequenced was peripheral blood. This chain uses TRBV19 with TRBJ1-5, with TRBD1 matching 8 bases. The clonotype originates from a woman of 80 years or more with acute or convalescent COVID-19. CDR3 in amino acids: CASSMGQVSNQPQHF. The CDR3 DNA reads TGTGCCAGTAGTATGGGACAGGTTAGCAATCAGCCCCAGCATTTT.